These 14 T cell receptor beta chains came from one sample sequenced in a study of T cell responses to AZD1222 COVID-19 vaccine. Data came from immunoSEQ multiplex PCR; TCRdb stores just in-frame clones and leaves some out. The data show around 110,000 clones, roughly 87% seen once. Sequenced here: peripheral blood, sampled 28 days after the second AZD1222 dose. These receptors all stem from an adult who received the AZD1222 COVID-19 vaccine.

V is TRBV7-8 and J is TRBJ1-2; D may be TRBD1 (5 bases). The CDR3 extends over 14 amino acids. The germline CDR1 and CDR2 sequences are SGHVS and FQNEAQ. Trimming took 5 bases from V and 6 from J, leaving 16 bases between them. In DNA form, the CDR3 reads TGTGCCAGCAGCCTCCGACAGAAGCCCAATGGCTACACCTTC. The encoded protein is CASSLRQKPNGYTF.

CDR3 sequence: CATQGANQETQYF. Written as DNA, the CDR3 is TGCGCCACCCAGGGGGCCAACCAAGAGACCCAGTACTTC. The V gene is TRBV5-1, the J gene TRBJ2-5; 8 bases match TRBD1. Germline loops: CDR1 SGHRS, CDR2 YFSETQ. The CDR3 runs 13 residues. V lost 9 bases to trimming and J lost 0 bases; unmatched junction nucleotides: 4.

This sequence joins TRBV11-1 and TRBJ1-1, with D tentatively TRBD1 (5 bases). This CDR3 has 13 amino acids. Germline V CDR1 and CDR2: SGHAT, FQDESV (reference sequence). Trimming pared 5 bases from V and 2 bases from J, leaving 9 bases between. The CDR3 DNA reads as TGTGCCAGCAGCCCTGGGGGAAACACTGAAGCTTTCTTT. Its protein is CASSPGGNTEAFF.

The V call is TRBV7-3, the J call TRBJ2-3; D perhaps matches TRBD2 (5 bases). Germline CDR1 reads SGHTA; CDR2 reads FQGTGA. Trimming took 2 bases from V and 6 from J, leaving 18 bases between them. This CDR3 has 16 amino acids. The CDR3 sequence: CASSLGWTQRDDTQYF. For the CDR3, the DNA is TGTGCCAGCAGCTTAGGCTGGACTCAAAGAGACGATACGCAGTATTTT.

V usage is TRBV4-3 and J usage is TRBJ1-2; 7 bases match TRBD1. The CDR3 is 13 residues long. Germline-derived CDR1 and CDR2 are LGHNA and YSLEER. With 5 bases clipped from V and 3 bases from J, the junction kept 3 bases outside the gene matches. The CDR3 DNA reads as TGCGCCAGCAGCGACGACAGGGACTATGGCTACACCTTC. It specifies CASSDDRDYGYTF.

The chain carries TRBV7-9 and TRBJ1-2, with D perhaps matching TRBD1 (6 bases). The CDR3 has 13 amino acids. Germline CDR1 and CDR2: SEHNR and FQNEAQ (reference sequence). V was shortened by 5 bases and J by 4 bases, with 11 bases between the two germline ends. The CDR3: CASSTQGSYGYTF. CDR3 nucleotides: TGTGCCAGCAGCACCCAGGGGAGCTATGGCTACACCTTC. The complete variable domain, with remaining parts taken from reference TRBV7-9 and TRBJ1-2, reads DTGVSQNPRHKITKRGQNVTFRCDPISEHNRLYWYRQTLGQGPEFLTYFQNEAQLEKSRLLSDRFSAERPKGSFSTLEIQRTEQGDSAMYLCASSTQGSYGYTFGSGTRLTVV.

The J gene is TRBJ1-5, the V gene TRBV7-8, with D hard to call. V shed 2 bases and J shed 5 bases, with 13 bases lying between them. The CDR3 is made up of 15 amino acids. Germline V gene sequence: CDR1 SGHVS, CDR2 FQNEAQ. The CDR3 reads CASSLSAARDQPQHF. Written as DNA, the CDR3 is TGTGCCAGCAGCTTATCGGCGGCAAGGGATCAGCCCCAGCATTTT.

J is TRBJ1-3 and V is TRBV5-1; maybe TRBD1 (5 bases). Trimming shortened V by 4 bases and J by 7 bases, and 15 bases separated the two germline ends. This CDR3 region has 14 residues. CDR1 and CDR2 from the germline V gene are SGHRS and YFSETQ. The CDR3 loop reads CASSGPGRLNTIYF. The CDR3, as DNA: TGCGCCAGCAGCGGACCGGGACGGCTCAACACCATATATTTT.

The chain's CDR3 is CSASYAGRYF. The DNA for the CDR3 is TGCAGTGCTAGTTATGCGGGGAGGTACTTC. V gene TRBV20-1 combines with J gene TRBJ2-7; the D gene is possibly TRBD2 (6 bases). Germline V lookup: CDR1 DFQATT, CDR2 SNEGSKA (reference sequence). CDR3 length: 10 amino acids. The V and J ends lost 3 bases and 12 bases respectively, with 12 bases between them.

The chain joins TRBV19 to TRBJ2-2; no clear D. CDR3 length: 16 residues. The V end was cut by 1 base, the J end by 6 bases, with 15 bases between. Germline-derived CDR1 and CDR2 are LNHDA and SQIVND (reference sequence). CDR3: CASSIVPLQASGELFF. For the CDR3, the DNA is TGTGCCAGTAGTATAGTCCCGCTCCAAGCATCCGGGGAGCTGTTTTTT.

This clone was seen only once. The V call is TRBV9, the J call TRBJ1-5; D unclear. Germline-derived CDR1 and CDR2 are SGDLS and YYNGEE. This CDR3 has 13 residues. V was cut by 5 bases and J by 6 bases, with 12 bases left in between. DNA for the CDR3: TGTGCCAGCAGTCAAGGAGATGCTCAGCCCCAGCATTTT. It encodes CASSQGDAQPQHF.

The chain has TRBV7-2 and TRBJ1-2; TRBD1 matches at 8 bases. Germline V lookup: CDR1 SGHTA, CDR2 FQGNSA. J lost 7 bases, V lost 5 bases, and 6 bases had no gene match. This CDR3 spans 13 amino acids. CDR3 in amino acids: CASSRQGWSGYTF. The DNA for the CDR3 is TGTGCCAGCAGCAGACAGGGGTGGTCTGGCTACACCTTC.

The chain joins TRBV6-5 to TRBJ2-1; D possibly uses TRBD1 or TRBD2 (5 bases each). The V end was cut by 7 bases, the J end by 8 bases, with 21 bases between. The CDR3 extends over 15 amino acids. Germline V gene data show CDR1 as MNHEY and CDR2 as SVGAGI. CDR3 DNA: TGTGCCAGCACCCCCCCGGGGCAGAAGGCGGATGAGCAGTTCTTC. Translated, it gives CASTPPGQKADEQFF.

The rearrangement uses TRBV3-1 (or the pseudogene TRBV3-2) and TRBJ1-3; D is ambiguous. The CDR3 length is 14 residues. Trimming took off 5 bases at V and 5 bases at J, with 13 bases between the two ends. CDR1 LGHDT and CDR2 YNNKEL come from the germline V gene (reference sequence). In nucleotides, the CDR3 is TGTGCCAGCAGCAAAGTTAATGCACGAAACACCATATATTTT. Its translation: CASSKVNARNTIYF.